A selection of T cell receptor beta chains follows, all from one sample in a study of T cells of healthy individuals. TCRdb used MiXCR to reprocess the 5' RACE reads, holding one entry per CDR3 protein. The sample records 75,000 to 95,000 distinct CDR3 sequences, 4% to 5.5% being singletons. The receptors were gathered from a female donor in good health. The CDR3 runs from the conserved cysteine through the conserved F or W. D genes are given only for firm matches. Expanded clones are given a class, and other clones once, few, many or no size at all.

D gene: NA; V gene: TRBV29-1; J gene: TRBJ2-3; clone size: many; CDR3 DNA: TGCAGCGTGGGTTGGAGGGGAGCAGATACGCAGTATTTT; CDR3 protein: CSVGWRGADTQYF
D gene: NA; V gene: TRBV28; J gene: TRBJ2-1; clone size: many; CDR3 DNA: TGTGCCAGCAGTTTGTTTGACAATGAGCAGTTCTTC; CDR3 protein: CASSLFDNEQFF
D gene: NA; V gene: TRBV5-5; J gene: TRBJ2-2; clone size: NA; CDR3 DNA: TGTGCCAGCAGCTTGCGGCAGGGGAGAACCGGGGAGCTGTTTTTT; CDR3 protein: CASSLRQGRTGELFF
D gene: NA; V gene: TRBV12-3/TRBV12-4; J gene: TRBJ1-3; clone size: many; CDR3 DNA: TGTGCCAGCAGCCAAAACCCTCCGGGACTACCTGGAAACACCATATATTTT; CDR3 protein: CASSQNPPGLPGNTIYF
D gene: TRBD1; V gene: TRBV27; J gene: TRBJ1-6; clone size: many; CDR3 DNA: TGTGCCAGCAGTCCCTCGACAGGGGGTAGGCATTCACCCCTCCACTTT; CDR3 protein: CASSPSTGGRHSPLHF
D gene: NA; V gene: TRBV7-2; J gene: TRBJ1-2; clone size: many; CDR3 DNA: TGTGCCAGCAGTGCATACCTTTATGGCTACACCTTC; CDR3 protein: CASSAYLYGYTF
D gene: NA; V gene: TRBV7-2; J gene: TRBJ2-5; clone size: many; CDR3 DNA: TGTGCCAGCAGCCCTATGGGCGGAGGTCAAGAGACCCAGTACTTC; CDR3 protein: CASSPMGGGQETQYF
D gene: TRBD2; V gene: TRBV6-5; J gene: TRBJ2-1; clone size: few; CDR3 DNA: TGTGCCAGCAGTCCAGGACTAGCGGGAGGGTTCGACAATGAGCAGTTCTTC; CDR3 protein: CASSPGLAGGFDNEQFF
D gene: NA; V gene: TRBV28; J gene: TRBJ1-2; clone size: many; CDR3 DNA: TGTGCCAGCAGTTTATATGGTGGGGGGGCTGGGAACTATGGCTACACCTTC; CDR3 protein: CASSLYGGGAGNYGYTF
D gene: TRBD1; V gene: TRBV7-2; J gene: TRBJ1-2; clone size: NA; CDR3 DNA: TGTGCCAGCAGCCCGGCGGGGACAGGGGGCTATGGCTACACCTTC; CDR3 protein: CASSPAGTGGYGYTF
D gene: NA; V gene: TRBV3-1; J gene: TRBJ1-6; clone size: many; CDR3 DNA: TGTGCCAGCAGCTCAAGACTACAGGGAAAGAATTCACCCCTCCACTTT; CDR3 protein: CASSSRLQGKNSPLHF
D gene: TRBD1; V gene: TRBV28; J gene: TRBJ2-7; clone size: few; CDR3 DNA: TGTGCCAGCACTTCCCCAGGGGGCTCCCAGTCCTACGAGCAGTACTTC; CDR3 protein: CASTSPGGSQSYEQYF
D gene: NA; V gene: TRBV7-9; J gene: TRBJ2-1; clone size: NA; CDR3 DNA: TGTGCCAGCAGCAGCCGAATCCCCGGTGTTACGGGAATCTCCTACAATGAGCAGTTCTTC; CDR3 protein: CASSSRIPGVTGISYNEQFF
D gene: NA; V gene: TRBV30; J gene: TRBJ2-5; clone size: NA; CDR3 DNA: TGTGCCTGGAGCTTAGCAGGGATCGGGGAGACCCAGTACTTC; CDR3 protein: CAWSLAGIGETQYF
D gene: TRBD2; V gene: TRBV20-1; J gene: TRBJ2-1; clone size: many; CDR3 DNA: TGCAGTGCCCGTGGGGCTAGCGGGGACCCAATGAGGCAGTTCTTC; CDR3 protein: CSARGASGDPMRQFF
D gene: TRBD1; V gene: TRBV7-8; J gene: TRBJ2-2; clone size: few; CDR3 DNA: TGTGCCAGCAGCTTAGCTGCGACAGGGGGCACCGGGGAGCTGTTTTTT; CDR3 protein: CASSLAATGGTGELFF
D gene: NA; V gene: TRBV6-5; J gene: TRBJ1-1; clone size: NA; CDR3 DNA: TGTGCCAGCAGTCGCCGACAGAACACTGAAGCTTTCTTT; CDR3 protein: CASSRRQNTEAFF
D gene: TRBD1; V gene: TRBV28; J gene: TRBJ2-1; clone size: many; CDR3 DNA: TGTGCCAGCAGTGCGCGGGACAGGGTTTACAATGAGCAGTTCTTC; CDR3 protein: CASSARDRVYNEQFF
D gene: NA; V gene: TRBV3-1; J gene: TRBJ2-5; clone size: many; CDR3 DNA: TGTGCCAGCAGCCGGGCGGACCAAGAGACCCAGTACTTC; CDR3 protein: CASSRADQETQYF
D gene: NA; V gene: TRBV16; J gene: TRBJ2-1; clone size: NA; CDR3 DNA: TGTGCCAGCAGCCAATTCCTAGTTGATGAGCAGTTCTTC; CDR3 protein: CASSQFLVDEQFF
D gene: TRBD2; V gene: TRBV10-3; J gene: TRBJ2-7; clone size: many; CDR3 DNA: TGTGCCATCAGTGAGACTGCTCTAGCGGGAAAGTACTTC; CDR3 protein: CAISETALAGKYF
D gene: NA; V gene: TRBV6-2/TRBV6-3; J gene: TRBJ2-7; clone size: NA; CDR3 DNA: TGTGCCAGCAGTTGGGCGCTGGAGCCCGCCTCCTACGAGCAGTACTTC; CDR3 protein: CASSWALEPASYEQYF
D gene: NA; V gene: TRBV27; J gene: TRBJ1-4; clone size: many; CDR3 DNA: TGTGCCAGCAGTCCCATTGGAGGTGAAAAACTGTTTTTT; CDR3 protein: CASSPIGGEKLFF
D gene: NA; V gene: TRBV6-2/TRBV6-3; J gene: TRBJ1-4; clone size: NA; CDR3 DNA: TGTGCCAGCGGAGAGAATGAAAAACTGTTTTTT; CDR3 protein: CASGENEKLFF
D gene: NA; V gene: TRBV6-1; J gene: TRBJ2-5; clone size: many; CDR3 DNA: TGTGCCAGCAGTGAAGCGGGGGGGGGCGCCCCGGGAGAGACCCAGTACTTC; CDR3 protein: CASSEAGGGAPGETQYF
D gene: NA; V gene: TRBV6-2/TRBV6-3; J gene: TRBJ2-3; clone size: many; CDR3 DNA: TGTGCCAGCAGTTACCTTGCGGACAGGGGTAGCGGGGAGCAGTATTTT; CDR3 protein: CASSYLADRGSGEQYF
D gene: NA; V gene: TRBV7-6; J gene: TRBJ2-1; clone size: many; CDR3 DNA: TGTGCCAGCAGCTTAGGAGTGGGCAGGGAGTACAATGAGCAGTTCTTC; CDR3 protein: CASSLGVGREYNEQFF
D gene: NA; V gene: TRBV3-1; J gene: TRBJ1-1; clone size: few; CDR3 DNA: TGTGCCAGCAGCCAAGGATCCTTGCAGAACACTGAAGCTTTCTTT; CDR3 protein: CASSQGSLQNTEAFF
D gene: NA; V gene: TRBV4-3; J gene: TRBJ2-7; clone size: few; CDR3 DNA: TGCGCCAGCAGCCAAGCGGTTGTCGCGGGCCCCAACTCCTACGAGCAGTACTTC; CDR3 protein: CASSQAVVAGPNSYEQYF
D gene: NA; V gene: TRBV6-2/TRBV6-3; J gene: TRBJ1-1; clone size: NA; CDR3 DNA: TGTGCCAGCAGTTATCAGGAGGCCGGCGAGGCTGAAGCTTTCTTT; CDR3 protein: CASSYQEAGEAEAFF
D gene: TRBD1; V gene: TRBV2; J gene: TRBJ1-5; clone size: many; CDR3 DNA: TGTGCCAGCAGGGCCCCAGGGGGCGGTCAGCCCCAGCATTTT; CDR3 protein: CASRAPGGGQPQHF
D gene: NA; V gene: TRBV7-2; J gene: TRBJ2-1; clone size: many; CDR3 DNA: TGTGCCAGTCAACCAACCGGGAACCCCTACAATGAGCAGTTCTTC; CDR3 protein: CASQPTGNPYNEQFF
D gene: TRBD1; V gene: TRBV27; J gene: TRBJ2-6; clone size: many; CDR3 DNA: TGTGCCAGCAGTCCACAGGGGTCCTGGGTCTCCCCTGGGGCCAACGTCCTGACTTTC; CDR3 protein: CASSPQGSWVSPGANVLTF
D gene: TRBD1; V gene: TRBV28; J gene: TRBJ2-2; clone size: NA; CDR3 DNA: TGTGCCAGCAGTCCTGACAGGGGGGCCGGGGAGCTGTTTTTT; CDR3 protein: CASSPDRGAGELFF
D gene: NA; V gene: TRBV28; J gene: TRBJ1-2; clone size: many; CDR3 DNA: TGTGCCAGCCAGCATAACTATGGCTACACCTTC; CDR3 protein: CASQHNYGYTF
D gene: NA; V gene: TRBV7-9; J gene: TRBJ1-1; clone size: many; CDR3 DNA: TGTGTCTTATACGGCACTGAAGCTTTCTTT; CDR3 protein: CVLYGTEAFF
D gene: NA; V gene: TRBV27; J gene: TRBJ2-1; clone size: NA; CDR3 DNA: TGTGCCAGCAGCCGCCCGGGGGCTTTTAGCAATGAGCAGTTCTTC; CDR3 protein: CASSRPGAFSNEQFF
D gene: NA; V gene: TRBV6-4; J gene: TRBJ2-6; clone size: many; CDR3 DNA: TGTGCCAGCAGTGAGGACTCACTAGCTTCTGGGGCCAACGTCCTGACTTTC; CDR3 protein: CASSEDSLASGANVLTF
D gene: NA; V gene: TRBV29-1; J gene: TRBJ2-7; clone size: few; CDR3 DNA: TGCAGCGTTGAAGATGGGCAGACGTACTTC; CDR3 protein: CSVEDGQTYF
D gene: NA; V gene: TRBV7-3; J gene: TRBJ2-6; clone size: many; CDR3 DNA: TGTGCCAGCAGCCGGGGACGGCACTCTGGGGCCAACGTCCTGACTTTC; CDR3 protein: CASSRGRHSGANVLTF
D gene: NA; V gene: TRBV5-1; J gene: TRBJ1-1; clone size: NA; CDR3 DNA: TGCGCCAGCAGCTTGGGCGGGGAACTACATGAAGCTTTCTTT; CDR3 protein: CASSLGGELHEAFF
D gene: TRBD1; V gene: TRBV24-1; J gene: TRBJ2-1; clone size: many; CDR3 DNA: TGTGCCACCAGTGGTTCGGACAGGGGTAATGAGCAGTTCTTC; CDR3 protein: CATSGSDRGNEQFF
D gene: TRBD2; V gene: TRBV6-5; J gene: TRBJ2-3; clone size: once; CDR3 DNA: TGTGCCAGCAGTTTGCCTAGCGGGGGCACAGATACGCAGTATTTT; CDR3 protein: CASSLPSGGTDTQYF
D gene: NA; V gene: TRBV20-1; J gene: TRBJ1-4; clone size: many; CDR3 DNA: TGCAGTGCTAGAGGCCCCGGGCGGGGGAATGAAAAACTGTTTTTT; CDR3 protein: CSARGPGRGNEKLFF
D gene: TRBD2; V gene: TRBV6-5; J gene: TRBJ2-1; clone size: NA; CDR3 DNA: TGTGCCGGCAGCCTCCAGGGCGGGAGAAGTCGTGAGCAGTTCTTC; CDR3 protein: CAGSLQGGRSREQFF
D gene: TRBD2; V gene: TRBV7-2; J gene: TRBJ2-2; clone size: few; CDR3 DNA: TGTGCCAGCAGCTCAGGACTAGCGGGCACCGGGGAGCTGTTTTTT; CDR3 protein: CASSSGLAGTGELFF
D gene: TRBD2; V gene: TRBV6-5; J gene: TRBJ2-5; clone size: many; CDR3 DNA: TGTGCCAGCAGCCTCCTAGGGGGGACTAGAGAGACCCAGTACTTC; CDR3 protein: CASSLLGGTRETQYF
D gene: NA; V gene: TRBV4-2; J gene: TRBJ1-1; clone size: few; CDR3 DNA: TGTGCCAGCAGCCAACCACCCGGACGCGGGGGCGAAGCTTTCTTT; CDR3 protein: CASSQPPGRGGEAFF
D gene: NA; V gene: TRBV2; J gene: TRBJ1-2; clone size: many; CDR3 DNA: TGTGCCAGCAGTGTCGGGGCTAACTATGGCTACACCTTC; CDR3 protein: CASSVGANYGYTF
D gene: NA; V gene: TRBV2; J gene: TRBJ1-5; clone size: few; CDR3 DNA: TGTGCCAGCAGTGGACAGCCCAATCAGCCCCAGCATTTT; CDR3 protein: CASSGQPNQPQHF
D gene: NA; V gene: TRBV20-1; J gene: TRBJ1-5; clone size: many; CDR3 DNA: TGCAGTGCTAGTGGAGGGGATCAGCCCCAGCATTTT; CDR3 protein: CSASGGDQPQHF
D gene: TRBD1; V gene: TRBV30; J gene: TRBJ1-5; clone size: NA; CDR3 DNA: TGTGCCTGGACGACAGGGGGCAATCAGCCCCAGCATTTT; CDR3 protein: CAWTTGGNQPQHF
D gene: TRBD2; V gene: TRBV20-1; J gene: TRBJ2-7; clone size: many; CDR3 DNA: TGCAGTGCTACTGCCTCGGGACTAGCGAGGTACGAGCAGTACTTC; CDR3 protein: CSATASGLARYEQYF
D gene: TRBD1; V gene: TRBV6-2/TRBV6-3; J gene: TRBJ1-1; clone size: many; CDR3 DNA: TGTGCCAGCAGTTACACCCGGACAGGGCCCGTGAACACTGAAGCTTTCTTT; CDR3 protein: CASSYTRTGPVNTEAFF